The 19 T cell receptor beta chains given below trace back to one sample, sequenced in a study of shared clonotypes between healthy human individuals. In the naive CD8 group, cells lacked CD45RO and were positively selected for CCR7, so terminally differentiated effector memory CD45RA+ cells were left out. Profiled with immunoSEQ multiplex PCR; TCRdb holds only in-frame clones, not every one. The sample records about 820,000 clones, 80% to 95% being singletons. Sequenced input: naive CD8+ T cells sorted from blood. These receptor sequences come from a man aged 25 to 40 in good health.

This chain links TRBV28 with TRBJ2-1; TRBD1 or TRBD2 may be the D gene (5 bases each). Germline V CDR1 and CDR2: MDHEN, SYDVKM. This CDR3 region has 19 residues. Trimming stripped 1 base from V and 9 bases from J, with 28 bases between. CDR3 loop: CASSLYPPGLTISGREQFF. Here the CDR3 DNA reads TGTGCCAGCAGTTTATACCCGCCGGGGCTGACTATCAGCGGCCGTGAGCAGTTCTTC. Together with reference TRBV28 and TRBJ2-1, the CDR3 gives the full variable domain: DVKVTQSSRYLVKRTGEKVFLECVQDMDHENMFWYRQDPGLGLRLIYFSYDVKMKEKGDIPEGYSVSREKKERFSLILESASTNQTSMYLCASSLYPPGLTISGREQFFGPGTRLTVL.

The chain combines TRBV6-1 with TRBJ1-5; D is uncertain. With 2 bases removed from V and 7 bases from J, the gap between germline ends came to 12 bases. This CDR3 has 14 amino acids. The germline V gene has CDR1 MNHNS and CDR2 SASEGT. In DNA form, the CDR3 reads TGTGCCAGCAGTGAAAGGAAACACCGACAGCCCCAGCATTTT. Amino acids: CASSERKHRQPQHF.

The rearrangement links TRBV19 to TRBJ1-1; weak D call: TRBD1 (5 bases). CDR1 LNHDA and CDR2 SQIVND come from the germline V gene (reference sequence). The V gene lost 0 bases and the J gene lost 7 bases, with 12 bases spanning the gap. CDR3 length equals 14 residues. DNA for the CDR3: TGTGCCAGTAGTATAGATGGGGGTAATAATGAAGCTTTCTTT. Residues: CASSIDGGNNEAFF.

As DNA, the CDR3 is TGTGCCAGCAGCCCTCGGGGGCAGGGGGCTCTAACGAACACCGGGGAGCTGTTTTTT. Translating it yields CASSPRGQGALTNTGELFF. V usage is TRBV14 and J usage is TRBJ2-2; 8 bases are a match to TRBD1. Germline V gene sequence: CDR1 SGHDN, CDR2 FVKESK. V was pared by 4 bases and J by 0 bases, with 13 bases of the junction left unmatched. The CDR3 has 19 residues. The full variable domain, completed using reference TRBV14 and TRBJ2-2, is EAGVTQFPSHSVIEKGQTVTLRCDPISGHDNLYWYRRVMGKEIKFLLHFVKESKQDESGMPNNRFLAERTGGTYSTLKVQPAELEDSGVYFCASSPRGQGALTNTGELFFGEGSRLTVL.

This chain connects TRBV7-9 to TRBJ1-2, with D perhaps TRBD1 (5 bases). Trimming took 4 bases from V and 7 from J, leaving 25 bases between them. The length of the CDR3 is 17 residues. Germline V gene sequence: CDR1 SEHNR, CDR2 FQNEAQ (reference sequence). CDR3 region: CASSSTRAGRNNLGYTF. CDR3 DNA: TGTGCCAGCAGCTCAACCAGGGCGGGTAGGAACAATCTTGGCTACACCTTC.

Here the CDR3 reads CASSLWSSGIHEQYF. For the CDR3, the DNA is TGTGCCAGCAGCCTATGGTCTAGCGGGATTCACGAGCAGTACTTC. This sequence joins TRBV27 and TRBJ2-7, with TRBD2 matching over 9 bases. V lost 6 bases, J lost 5 bases, and 11 bases stayed unmatched. The CDR3 spans 15 residues. Germline CDR1 is MNHEY and CDR2 is SMNVEV (reference sequence).

The chain joins TRBV5-8 to TRBJ2-5; D is unresolved. Trimming pared 2 bases from V and 5 bases from J, leaving 16 bases between. Germline V gene data show CDR1 as SGHTS and CDR2 as YDEGEE. CDR3 length equals 15 residues. CDR3 sequence (DNA): TGTGCCAGCAGCTTCAACAGCCAAAGAAAGGAGACCCAGTACTTC. Translation: CASSFNSQRKETQYF.

The rearrangement uses TRBV7-9 and TRBJ2-5; D not certain. From germline, CDR1 is SEHNR and CDR2 FQNEAQ (reference sequence). V was shortened by 1 base and J by 2 bases, with 5 bases between the two germline ends. The CDR3 has 13 amino acids. Here the CDR3 DNA reads TGTGCCAGCAGCTTAGAGGCTCAAGAGACCCAGTACTTC. It specifies CASSLEAQETQYF.

The V gene is TRBV19, the J gene TRBJ2-1, with TRBD2 matching 7 bases. The junction had 3 bases not matched to a gene; V was cut back by 4 bases and J by 3 bases. Germline lookup yields CDR1 LNHDA and CDR2 SQIVND (reference sequence). The CDR3 is 14 amino acids. The CDR3 reads CASSRSSGYNEQFF. The CDR3 nucleotides are TGTGCCAGTAGTAGGTCTAGCGGCTACAATGAGCAGTTCTTC.

The V and J genes are TRBV28 and TRBJ2-7; D is unresolved. The V end was cut by 5 bases, the J end by 0 bases, with 11 bases between. The CDR3 contains 14 residues. CDR1 MDHEN and CDR2 SYDVKM come from the germline V gene. DNA of the CDR3: TGTGCCAGCAGTCGCCGTCTGAGCTCCTACGAGCAGTACTTC. As protein: CASSRRLSSYEQYF.

The chain couples TRBV27 to TRBJ2-5; TRBD2 matches at 11 bases. V gave up 6 bases and J gave up 10 bases; unmatched junction bases: 10. This CDR3 has 14 amino acids. Germline V gives CDR1 MNHEY, CDR2 SMNVEV (reference sequence). CDR3 nucleotide sequence: TGTGCCAGCAGAGTAGCGGGAGGGCGTCCGGACCAGTACTTC. This sequence encodes CASRVAGGRPDQYF.

Concerning this clone itself: Different DNA sequences within this sample yield the same CDR3. V and J are TRBV19 and TRBJ1-1; D perhaps matches TRBD1 (5 bases). The CDR3 loop spans 13 amino acids. V lost 2 bases, J lost 4 bases, and 8 bases lay in between. Germline CDR1 and CDR2: LNHDA and SQIVND (reference sequence). This CDR3 reads CASSIWGSTEAFF. The DNA of the CDR3 is TGTGCCAGTAGTATATGGGGGTCCACTGAAGCTTTCTTT. Based on the CDR3 plus reference TRBV19 and TRBJ1-1, the full variable domain is DGGITQSPKYLFRKEGQNVTLSCEQNLNHDAMYWYRQDPGQGLRLIYYSQIVNDFQKGDIAEGYSVSREKKESFPLTVTSAQKNPTAFYLCASSIWGSTEAFFGQGTRLTVV.

The rearrangement joins TRBV7-9 to TRBJ1-4, with TRBD1 as a possible D gene (6 bases). Germline loops: CDR1 SEHNR, CDR2 FQNEAQ (reference sequence). CDR3 length equals 14 residues. Trimming removed 7 bases from V and 7 bases from J, with 16 bases in between. CDR3 DNA sequence: TGTGCCAGCACCCTGACAGGCAGGGGTGAAAAACTGTTTTTT. Translated, it gives CASTLTGRGEKLFF. Full variable domain (rest looked up from reference TRBV7-9 and TRBJ1-4): DTGVSQNPRHKITKRGQNVTFRCDPISEHNRLYWYRQTLGQGPEFLTYFQNEAQLEKSRLLSDRFSAERPKGSFSTLEIQRTEQGDSAMYLCASTLTGRGEKLFFGSGTQLSVL.

This rearrangement joins TRBV4-2 to TRBJ2-1; D gene ambiguous. This CDR3 contains 11 residues. Per germline, CDR1 LGHNA and CDR2 YNFKEQ. Deletions cut 2 bases from V and 4 bases from J, with 0 bases between. The DNA for the CDR3 is TGTGCCAGCAGCCAATACAATGAGCAGTTCTTC. As protein: CASSQYNEQFF.

This clone was seen only once. The chain couples TRBV4-3 to TRBJ1-1; no clear D. CDR3 length equals 14 residues. The germline gives CDR1 LGHNA, CDR2 YSLEER. The V and J ends lost 2 bases and 3 bases respectively, with 10 bases between them. CDR3 nucleotide sequence: TGCGCCAGCAGCCAATGGGTGATGGACACTGAAGCTTTCTTT. Encoded protein: CASSQWVMDTEAFF.

The chain couples TRBV27 to TRBJ1-5; D unclear. The germline V and J ends were trimmed by 2 bases and 0 bases, with 8 bases remaining between them. Germline CDR1 reads MNHEY; CDR2 reads SMNVEV (reference sequence). The CDR3 consists of 15 residues. The CDR3 loop is CASSLRPDSNQPQHF. The CDR3 DNA reads TGTGCCAGCAGTTTAAGACCAGATAGCAATCAGCCCCAGCATTTT.

The V and J genes are TRBV5-4 and TRBJ2-2; D remains unclear. The CDR3 sequence is 13 residues long. Germline CDR1 SGHNT, CDR2 YYREEE (reference sequence). Deletions cut 4 bases from V and 0 bases from J, with 4 bases between. CDR3 DNA: TGTGCCAGCAGCACGGCGAACACCGGGGAGCTGTTTTTT. Translating gives CASSTANTGELFF.

This clone is a singleton in its sample. The genes are TRBV27 and TRBJ2-1; maybe TRBD1 (5 bases). V lost 8 bases to trimming and J lost 6 bases, with 14 bases between them. CDR1 is MNHEY and CDR2 is SMNVEV in the germline V gene (reference sequence). CDR3 length: 13 amino acids. The CDR3 spells CASRIQGSNEQFF. The CDR3 DNA reads as TGTGCCAGCCGAATCCAGGGTTCCAATGAGCAGTTCTTC.

CDR3 amino acids: CASSDLVGTGGNEQFF. The CDR3 bases are TGCGCCAGCAGTGACCTAGTCGGGACAGGGGGCAATGAGCAGTTCTTC. The chain combines TRBV10-2 with TRBJ2-1; 11 nucleotides agree with TRBD1. V shed 3 bases, J shed 6 bases, and the junction held 7 bases outside the gene matches. CDR1 is WSHSY, CDR2 SAAADI, per germline. The CDR3 is 16 residues long.